These 9 T cell receptor beta chains share one sample of origin, sequenced in a study of T cells in localized non-small cell lung cancer. Sequencing was performed with immunoSEQ multiplex PCR; in TCRdb, only in-frame clones are kept and a portion is missing. The sample has around 1,000 clones, roughly a quarter seen once. The sequences come from normal lung tissue next to the tumor, collected before any cancer treatment. The origin of the receptors is a female donor aged 60 or older with stage I lung adenocarcinoma.

The chain is built from TRBV14 and TRBJ2-1; TRBD1 matches 7 bases. The trim removed 0 bases at V and 9 bases at J, leaving 5 bases unmatched. The CDR3 extends over 14 amino acids. Looked up from germline, CDR1 is SGHDN and CDR2 is FVKESK. The CDR3 region has the DNA TGTGCCAGCAGCCAAGATCTAGACAGGGCTGAGCAGTTCTTC. Residues: CASSQDLDRAEQFF.

This clone is termed large. V usage is TRBV30 and J usage is TRBJ1-5; D ambiguous. The CDR3 consists of 13 residues. The germline V and J ends were trimmed by 8 bases and 5 bases, with 16 bases remaining between them. CDR1 is GTSNPN, CDR2 SVGIG, per germline (reference sequence). DNA of the CDR3: TGTGCCACCAGCGAACAGTTAGATCAGCCCCAGCATTTT. It codes for CATSEQLDQPQHF.

This clone was counted only a few times. The rearrangement joins TRBV11-3 to TRBJ2-4; 8 positions match TRBD2. CDR1 is SGHNT, CDR2 YENEEA, per germline. The CDR3 is made up of 15 amino acids. V shed 6 bases, J shed 7 bases, and the junction held 11 bases outside the gene matches. The DNA for the CDR3 is TGTGCCAGCAGTGAAGGGGTAGTAGCGGGGAACATTCAGTACTTC. Protein: CASSEGVVAGNIQYF.

The chain couples TRBV11-3 to TRBJ2-7, with 11 bases matching TRBD2. The CDR3 sequence is 15 residues long. Germline assignment: CDR1 SGHNT and CDR2 YENEEA. V gave up 3 bases and J gave up 2 bases; unmatched junction bases: 3. DNA for the CDR3: TGTGCCAGCAGCTTGGTTAGCGGGGGGGCCTACGAGCAGTACTTC. It specifies CASSLVSGGAYEQYF. The full variable domain, in which reference TRBV11-3 and TRBJ2-7 provide the parts outside the CDR3, is EAGVVQSPRYKIIEKKQPVAFWCNPISGHNTLYWYLQNLGQGPELLIRYENEEAVDDSQLPKDRFSAERLKGVDSTLKIQPAELGDSAVYLCASSLVSGGAYEQYFGPGTRLTVT.

This clone showed up just a few times. The chain employs TRBV6-8 and TRBJ1-3, with D uncertain. The germline CDR1 and CDR2 sequences are MNHGY and SAAAGT. The V and J ends lost 10 bases and 0 bases respectively, with 13 bases between them. The CDR3 covers 14 residues. CDR3 in DNA: TGTGCCATCAGCCCCCCGGGCTCTGGAAACACCATATATTTT. It codes for CAISPPGSGNTIYF.

A few counts support this clone. CDR3: CASSFQGTNEKLFF. The CDR3 DNA reads as TGTGCCAGCAGCTTCCAGGGGACTAATGAAAAACTGTTTTTT. The chain uses TRBV11-3 and TRBJ1-4; TRBD1 is a possible D gene (6 bases). The ends were cut back, 3 bases at V and 2 bases at J, with 7 bases in the middle. Per the germline V gene, CDR1 is SGHNT and CDR2 is YENEEA. This CDR3 contains 14 residues.

V is TRBV5-1 and J is TRBJ1-1; no reliable D call. Germline V lookup: CDR1 SGHRS, CDR2 YFSETQ. Trimming removed 4 bases from V and 4 bases from J, with 14 bases in between. This CDR3 comprises 14 residues. CDR3 in DNA: TGCGCCAGCAGCGGATGGGGAGATGCCACTGAAGCTTTCTTT. Its protein product is CASSGWGDATEAFF.

Within the sample, this clone is large. J is TRBJ1-3 and V is TRBV11-3; D is unclear. The CDR3 spans 14 residues. V gave up 5 bases and J gave up 7 bases, with 15 bases separating them. CDR1 is SGHNT, CDR2 YENEEA, per germline. The CDR3 spells CASSPGWVGNTIYF. The DNA of the CDR3 is TGTGCCAGCAGCCCCGGGTGGGTCGGTAACACCATATATTTT. Looking up the rest from reference TRBV11-3 and TRBJ1-3 gives the full variable domain: EAGVVQSPRYKIIEKKQPVAFWCNPISGHNTLYWYLQNLGQGPELLIRYENEEAVDDSQLPKDRFSAERLKGVDSTLKIQPAELGDSAVYLCASSPGWVGNTIYFGEGSWLTVV.

This clone was seen a few times. The chain uses TRBV1 and TRBJ2-5; the D call of TRBD1 is as the table states it, not checked on the DNA. TRBV1 is a pseudogene. CDR3 length equals 15 residues. The CDR3 DNA sequence: TGCGCCAGCAGCCAAGAGGCGGACAGCGTAGAGACCCAGTACTTC. Translating gives CASSQEADSVETQYF.